This TCR beta chain appears in the sequencing data of a study of shared clonotypes between healthy human individuals. Profiled with immunoSEQ multiplex PCR; TCRdb holds only in-frame clones, not every one. Counted here are some 2.1 million clones, about 95% occurring once; the ten biggest clones make up 0.85% to 1.3%. V dropped 1 base and J dropped 2; count of bases not matched to a gene: 2. Germline V CDR1 and CDR2: MGHRA, YSYEKL. CDR3 length: 15 amino acids. Comments on this clone: Its specificity is not known. The sample carries other DNA sequences with the same CDR3.

Study observations and caveats: A generally larger estimated richness was seen in naive subsets than in memory subsets. Generation probability values for non-shared clonotypes were lower than those for clonotypes shared by all four donors.

Naive CD8 cells lacked CD45RO, underwent positive selection for CCR7 and left out terminally differentiated effector memory CD45RA+ cells. The sequenced sample consisted of naive CD8+ T cells sorted from blood. The rearrangement uses TRBV4-1 and TRBJ2-7, with 10 bases aligning to TRBD2. The receptor was derived from a man between 18 and 35 years old in good health. CDR3 loop: CASSQGLAGAYEQYF. CDR3 in DNA: TGCGCCAGCAGCCAAGGCCTAGCGGGAGCCTACGAGCAGTACTTC.